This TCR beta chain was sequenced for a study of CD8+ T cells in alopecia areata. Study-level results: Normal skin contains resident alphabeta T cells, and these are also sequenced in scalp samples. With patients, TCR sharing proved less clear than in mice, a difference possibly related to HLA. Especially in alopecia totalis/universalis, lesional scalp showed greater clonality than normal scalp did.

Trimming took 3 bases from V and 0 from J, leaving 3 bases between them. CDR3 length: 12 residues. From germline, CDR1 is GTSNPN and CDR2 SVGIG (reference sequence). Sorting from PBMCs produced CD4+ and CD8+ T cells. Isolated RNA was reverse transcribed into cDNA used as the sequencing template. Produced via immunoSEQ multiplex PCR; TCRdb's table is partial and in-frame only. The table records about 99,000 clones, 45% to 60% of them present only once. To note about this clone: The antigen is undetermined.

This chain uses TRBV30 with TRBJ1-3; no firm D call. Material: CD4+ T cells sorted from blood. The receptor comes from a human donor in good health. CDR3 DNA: TGTGCCTGGAGAGTCTCTGGAAACACCATATATTTT. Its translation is CAWRVSGNTIYF.